This T cell receptor (beta chain) was obtained from a study of OX40 agonist ivuxolimab in advanced cancers. CDR1 is SGHRS, CDR2 YFSETQ, per germline. Germline trimming cut 10 bases from V and 3 bases from J; bases unmatched to any gene: 11. The CDR3 consists of 14 residues. Overall study findings and caveats: At doses 0.1 to 3.0 mg/kg, CD4+ and CD8+ clones expanded.

This clone was picked up one time. Its antigen is currently unknown. TCRdb's copy holds only in-frame clones and misses some; the assay was immunoSEQ multiplex PCR. The data hold some 100,000 clones, with around 93% observed a single time. The origin of this receptor is an adult with an advanced solid tumor such as melanoma, head and neck, liver or kidney cancer. The chain is built from TRBV5-1 and TRBJ2-7, with 9 bases matching TRBD1. The material sequenced was CD4+ or CD8+ T cells sorted from blood, taken in a trial of the OX40 agonist ivuxolimab. CDR3 amino acids: CASSDGTGYYEQYF. The CDR3 DNA reads TGCGCCTCGAGCGACGGGACAGGGTACTACGAGCAGTACTTC.